This T cell receptor (beta chain) was captured in a study of Tregs in tolerant kidney transplant recipients. Sequencing was performed with immunoSEQ multiplex PCR; in TCRdb, only in-frame clones are kept and a portion is missing. Seen here are roughly 99,000 clones, approximately 94% observed once, and the top ten hold 0.46%. The germline V and J ends were trimmed by 4 bases and 4 bases, with 7 bases remaining between them. Germline CDR1 ENHRY, CDR2 SYGVKD. The CDR3 sequence is 13 residues long. This clone was detected a few times. Material: CD4+ T cells from blood, obtained before the transplant. This rearrangement joins TRBV10-3 to TRBJ1-4; the D is unclear. This sequence originates from a human donor who received a combined kidney and bone marrow transplant. In DNA, the CDR3 is TGTGCCATCAGTGTGCGGAGTAATGAAAAACTGTTTTTT. This translates into CAISVRSNEKLFF.